This TCR beta chain was documented in a study of T cells in localized non-small cell lung cancer. The CDR3 is made up of 10 amino acids. CDR1 and CDR2 (germline): SGDLS, YYNGEE. Between the trimmed V and J ends, which lost 7 bases and 8 bases, there was a span of 6 bases. Some clones are missing from TCRdb's copy, which holds only in-frame ones; the method was immunoSEQ multiplex PCR. The sample includes approximately 11,000 clones, around three quarters seen only once; the top ten take 30% to 35%. V is TRBV9 and J is TRBJ2-2, with a tentative D call TRBD2 (5 bases). This TCR was sampled from a male donor older than 55 with stage I lung adenocarcinoma. The specimen comprised peripheral blood, sampled before any cancer treatment. CDR3: CASEGGELFF. CDR3 in DNA: TGTGCCAGCGAGGGAGGGGAGCTGTTTTTT.